This note documents a single T cell receptor beta chain sequence. This entry comes from a study of glioma-infiltrating T cells after dendritic cell vaccination. Time point of the sample: after dendritic cell vaccination, including at tumor progression/relapse. Germline assignment: CDR1 SGHRS and CDR2 YFSETQ. The CDR3 spans 11 residues. V lost 6 bases and J 5 bases, leaving 8 bases between the germline ends. Measured with immunoSEQ multiplex PCR; TCRdb has only the in-frame clones, and not every one. The table shows tens of thousands of clones, with around 90% occurring only once. The input for sequencing was blood, taken after dendritic cell vaccination. This clonotype was sampled from a human donor with glioblastoma. The chain is built from TRBV5-1 and TRBJ2-5; D is uncertain. The CDR3 DNA sequence: TGCGCCAGCAACAGCCAGGAGACCCAGTACTTC. Translating gives CASNSQETQYF. Full variable domain (rest looked up from reference TRBV5-1 and TRBJ2-5): KAGVTQTPRYLIKTRGQQVTLSCSPISGHRSVSWYQQTPGQGLQFLFEYFSETQRNKGNFPGRFSGRQFSNSRSEMNVSTLELGDSALYLCASNSQETQYFGPGTRLLVL.